This record looks at one TCR beta chain sequence and its context. CDR1 and CDR2 (germline): LNHDA, SQIVND (reference sequence). V gave up 2 bases and J gave up 4 bases, with 2 bases separating them. The CDR3 is made up of 11 amino acids. The data derive from a study of vaccination and CD4 T cells after COVID-19. At the level of the study: The interval from dose two to post-vaccine sampling had a median of roughly 72 days, and it ranged from 14 to 241.

MiXCR, run by TCRdb on the PCR reads, gives a single entry per CDR3 protein. Of approximately 19,000 distinct CDR3 sequences detected, roughly 63% appear once; the ten largest clones hold 1% to 1.3%. Material: CD4+ T cells from blood, obtained after SARS-CoV-2 vaccination. The rearrangement links TRBV19 to TRBJ2-5; no clear D. The sequence was collected from a human donor who had recovered from COVID-19. The CDR3 sequence is CASSIRETQYF. The CDR3, as DNA: TGTGCCAGTAGTATACGAGAGACCCAGTACTTC. The variable domain in full, completed from reference TRBV19 and TRBJ2-5, reads DGGITQSPKYLFRKEGQNVTLSCEQNLNHDAMYWYRQDPGQGLRLIYYSQIVNDFQKGDIAEGYSVSREKKESFPLTVTSAQKNPTAFYLCASSIRETQYFGPGTRLLVL.